This T cell receptor (beta chain) was recovered during a study of cytomegalovirus exposure and HLA in healthy donors (dated by TCRdb to between 2016 and 2019). Regarding the research as a whole: In an earlier analysis of roughly 590 of the donors, around 290 Gb of sequence data and 100 million or so unique TCR beta sequences from about 190 million T cells were reported. An early release that covered some 640 HLA-typed donors contained 250 to 350 gigabases of sequencing data and roughly 84 million unique TCR sequences. The genetic ancestry cluster associated with self-reported Caucasian donors included about 84% of the 398 genotyped donors. The aim of the study was to test whether cataloging public T cell receptors could identify signatures of past pathogen exposure. The study profiled the T cell repertoires of 500 to 800 subjects by immunosequencing and related them to cytomegalovirus serostatus. A separate validation cohort of some 130 different subjects was used in addition to the 666-subject first cohort. High-throughput TCR immunosequencing, statistical association of individual TCRs with disease status, and machine learning were combined to predict cytomegalovirus infection status. In a later analysis, previously published TCR beta repertoires from 666 donors were re-analyzed and high-resolution HLA genotyping was added so that TCR occurrence patterns could be studied. The later analysis used no new phenotypic data to find candidate immune exposures, relying instead on TCR beta sequences and their occurrence across donors. An earlier analysis of around 540 of the donors applied high-throughput TCR beta sequencing to assess whether each TCR beta V gene segment acted as functional or pseudogenic. Alongside the repertoire data, information on donor age, sex, ethnicity and CMV serostatus was compiled. A later genetic analysis took genome-wide SNP genotypes for about three fifths of the 666 donors and used that subset as a discovery cohort. Every discovery cohort repertoire had been produced on one sequencing platform. HLA typing covered class I and class II loci at four-digit resolution. Typing coverage differed by locus: A, B, C, DRB1 and DQB1 were typed in about 620-630 donors, DQA1 in approximately 520, DPA1 in 600 to 610, and DPB1 in 450 to 480. About five DR-DQ haplotypes were treated as single units for association and clustering because of strong linkage in the cohort. On average, around 240,000 unique TCR beta nucleotide sequences were sequenced per donor among 398 genotyped donors of the cohort, with 15% to 20% of those sequences being non-productive.

The cohort comprised fewer than 750 healthy bone marrow donors. Cohort members were all nominally healthy when sampled, although unrecorded immune exposures were likely present. The donor tested CMV seronegative and was one of the 352 seronegative cohort members. A peripheral blood sample was collected from each donor, and TCR beta sequencing was performed on peripheral blood mononuclear cells. The Qiagen DNeasy Blood Extraction Kit was used to extract genomic DNA from the blood cell samples. The V end loses 7 bases and the J end loses 0 bases, and a stretch of 13 bases separates them. CDR1 and CDR2 are drawn from the germline V gene: SQVTM, ANQGSEA. Spanning cysteine to valine, the CDR3 consists of 13 amino acids. This entry keeps only the CDR3 DNA: 39 bases, framed from base 1. Broad study findings and their caveats: The 87-base-pair reads could not distinguish some IMGT-functional V segments, including TRBV6-2 and TRBV6-3, so those segments were excluded. A later analysis reported that several top co-occurrence clusters appeared linked to parvovirus B19, influenza, CMV and Epstein-Barr virus. A later analysis found that most CMV-associated TCR beta chains appeared HLA-restricted, with HLA associations seemingly driven largely by CMV exposure. Because HLA typing was unavailable for some donors at each locus, only the typed subset was used in association tests. Cytomegalovirus status was reported to be diagnosed by the classifier with high specificity and sensitivity in both the original and validation cohorts. In a later analysis, HLA-associated TCR beta chains showed more clonal expansion and lower generation probabilities than non-associated chains that were equally common. Only TCR beta chains were sequenced in this cohort, and the absence of alpha or paired-chain data limited detectable features. A later analysis found that TCR association rates varied across HLA loci, with DRB1 alleles showing the most associated TCRs and HLA-C alleles the fewest. In vitro tests confirmed that a few of the cytomegalovirus-associated TCR beta chains recognize cytomegalovirus antigens. Specific HLA alleles were associated with around 18,000 TCR beta sequences at a false discovery rate of 0.05 in a later analysis. A group of highly shared sequence variants was considered likely to be a technical artifact of the sequencing pipeline. When HLA alleles, especially DR and DQ, strongly co-occurred, attributing TCR associations to individual alleles was difficult. A further reported finding was that TCR beta sequences accurately predicted the HLA-A and HLA-B alleles for most subjects in the first cohort. A later genetic analysis reported fewer N-insertions in productive TCRs among donors in an Asian-associated ancestry cluster than the roughly 670-donor mean. A total of fewer than 200 TCR beta chains were listed by the study as associated with cytomegalovirus. It was suggested by the authors that the approach could potentially be generalized to other disease states and immunological phenotypes. Around 16 rarely observed V segments, including chromosome 9 orphons, were excluded from the earlier analysis of 550 to 700 of the donors because counts were too low. For the cohort, immune exposure information was limited to CMV serostatus. Correlated functional status among segregating V segments might be attributable to linkage disequilibrium, but an unknown experimental factor could not be ruled out. Across donors, most TCR sequences were observed very rarely, whereas some public TCRs were present in many individuals. V-gene and J-gene trimming of TCR beta chains was associated with a missense DCLRE1C variant in a later genetic analysis, and the association was replicated in an independent cohort. Sequencing depth was assumed to be roughly uniform across donors in the presence/absence analyses, though that assumption may not hold. An earlier analysis of several hundred of the donors showed that most TCR beta V segments appeared in productive rearrangements either about 87% or about 30% of the time, which broadly matched IMGT annotations.

Preparation of the library involved the immunoSEQ multiplex PCR assay. For the multiplex PCR, a mixture combining 60 forward primers for TCR Vbeta segments and 13 reverse primers for TCR Jbeta segments was used. Amplification of the CDR3 region of rearranged TCR beta genes was performed with a multiplex PCR assay on genomic DNA. Amplified TCR beta libraries were sequenced as 87-base-pair reads on the Illumina HiSeq System. Processing in the source paper ran as follows. A later analysis tallied around 87 million unique TCR beta chains across the 666 repertoires, and about 10 million of those chains were shared by two or more donors. A nearest-neighbor algorithm error-corrected the raw reads and collapsed the reads into unique sequences, merging closely related sequences to remove PCR and sequencing errors. To assign V, D and J gene segments, CDR3 sequences were aligned to IMGT reference sequences. For a sequence to be retained, a match of at least six nucleotides to both a V gene segment and a J gene segment was required. Rearrangements were classified as productive when the CDR3 lacked stop codons and remained in frame with V and J, and all other rearrangements were classified as non-productive. Following IMGT convention, CDR3 was defined as the stretch from the second conserved V-encoded cysteine to the conserved J-encoded phenylalanine. The earlier analysis of some 550 of the donors excluded any sequence lacking an unambiguous match to a single V gene segment. In an earlier analysis of 587 of the donors, a V segment was called functional when productive rearrangements were above 56.7%, and segregating when the standard deviation between donors exceeded 5%. A statistical classification framework was developed to diagnose cytomegalovirus status using the catalog of TCR beta chain sequences. In a later analysis, TCR nucleotide sequences were compared against IMGT/GENE-DB human TR gene sequences so that V and J genes could be assigned. The TCRdist pipeline was used in a later analysis to assign CDR3 sequences and most-parsimonious VDJ recombination scenarios. A later analysis defined each TCR beta chain by its CDR3 amino acid sequence plus V-gene family, and excluded reads lacking a unique V-gene family. In a later analysis, approximately 640 highly shared, low-generation-probability nucleotide sequences were removed to address suspected cross-contamination and a sequencing artifact. In a later analysis, a clonal expansion index for each public chain was calculated from normalized within-repertoire ranks of inferred template counts. In a later analysis, generation probabilities were computed with a VDJ recombination model fitted to out-of-frame rearrangements, and the resulting probabilities were checked against IGoR. Hypergeometric tests were used in a later analysis to score TCR-TCR, TCR-HLA and TCR-CMV co-occurrence, with a repertoire-size bias correction applied to the TCR pairs. A later analysis estimated false discovery rates by permuting HLA or CMV assignments 20 times. In a later analysis, co-occurring TCRs were grouped using DBSCAN, and TCRdist sequence similarity was added for clustering within HLA-allele-positive subsets. For co-occurrence clustering, repertoires with fewer than 30,000 or more than 120,000 public chains were excluded, along with four or five repertoires with anomalous nucleotide sharing. Drawn from immuneACCESS, this table holds only the in-frame rearrangements with V and J called that TCRdb kept. Clones are partly lost; checked studies trace under half to an unresolved V gene and leave the rest unexplained. Clone size and V and J calls were adopted from that table, with D and trimming inferred from the DNA. This sample has about 92,000 clones in its table, and about two thirds of those were observed once. The ten biggest clones cover 2.7% of the sample.

As concerns this clone: The antigen this receptor binds is unknown. Qualities for individual bases were not recorded, and no much larger clone is one base off.

Source material: PBMCs. This sequence originates from a man aged 45 to 65 in good health and CMV-seronegative. The chain links TRBV29-1 with TRBJ2-7, with the D segment possibly TRBD1 or TRBD2, each aligning over 5 bases. The CDR3 region: CSGLVGDSYEQYV. The nucleotides are TGCAGCGGTCTTGTGGGGGACTCCTACGAGCAGTACGTC.